This entry lists 11 T cell receptor beta chains sequenced from one sample in a study of blood T cell repertoires in COVID-19 (dated by TCRdb to 2018 to 2020). Receptor libraries were prepared by the immunoSEQ multiplex PCR assay. The source is immuneACCESS, and TCRdb retained only in-frame sequences with V and J called. Part of the clones is not carried over; for the studies checked, unresolved V genes explain less than half of this, and the remainder is unexplained. This sample comprises 60,000 to 70,000 clones, 80% to 90% of them detected only once. The ten largest account for about 4.4% of the sample. The material sequenced was peripheral blood. All receptors come from a man aged 50 or older with active COVID-19.

V usage is TRBV6-4 and J usage is TRBJ2-3, with 7 bases identical to TRBD1. V trimming: 6 bases; J trimming: 2 bases; junction bases outside the gene matches: 5. The germline CDR1 and CDR2 sequences are MRHNA and SNTAGT. The CDR3 sequence is 14 residues long. Here the CDR3 DNA reads TGTGCCAGCAGCGGGGACAGCGACACAGATACGCAGTATTTT. It codes for CASSGDSDTDTQYF.

The rearrangement uses TRBV6-5 and TRBJ2-2, with D possibly being TRBD1 (6 bases). Trimming shortened V by 2 bases and J by 1 base, and 8 bases separated the two germline ends. CDR3 length: 15 residues. Germline lookup yields CDR1 MNHEY and CDR2 SVGAGI. The CDR3 nucleotides are TGTGCCAGCAGTTACCTAGGGGGGAACACCGGGGAGCTGTTTTTT. Translation: CASSYLGGNTGELFF.

The chain couples TRBV24-1 to TRBJ2-3; D ambiguous. The CDR3 length is 12 residues. CDR1 is KGHDR, CDR2 SFDVKD, per germline. V lost 4 bases and J 4 bases, leaving 5 bases between the germline ends. In DNA form, the CDR3 reads TGTGCCACCAGTGAGAGAGCAGATACGCAGTATTTT. Encoded protein: CATSERADTQYF.

The chain uses TRBV6-2 or TRBV6-3 and TRBJ2-5, with TRBD2 matching 10 bases. The V and J ends lost 4 bases and 2 bases, in that order; junction bases with no gene match: 7. The CDR3 has 16 residues. From germline, CDR1 is MNHEY and CDR2 SVGEGT. CDR3 sequence: CASSSPLAGVQETQYF. For the CDR3, the DNA is TGTGCCAGCAGTTCTCCCCTAGCGGGAGTACAAGAGACCCAGTACTTC.

The chain recombines TRBV7-9 with TRBJ1-2; D unresolved. V shed 5 bases and J shed 5 bases, with 12 bases lying between them. The germline V gene has CDR1 SEHNR and CDR2 FQNEAQ (reference sequence). This CDR3 contains 13 residues. CDR3: CASSNRESYGYTF. In DNA, the CDR3 is TGTGCCAGCAGCAACCGGGAGTCATATGGCTACACCTTC.

The chain has TRBV6-5 and TRBJ2-3, with 8 bases lining up with TRBD2. The CDR3 contains 15 residues. Germline V CDR1 and CDR2: MNHEY, SVGAGI. V lost 10 bases to trimming and J lost 2 bases; unmatched junction nucleotides: 11. The CDR3 here is CANILSGVLTDTQYF. CDR3 nucleotide sequence: TGTGCCAATATTCTTAGCGGGGTGCTCACAGATACGCAGTATTTT.

The chain combines TRBV30 with TRBJ2-1; D not resolved. Germline CDR1 and CDR2: GTSNPN and SVGIG (reference sequence). The CDR3 length is 12 residues. Trimming stripped 6 bases from V and 0 bases from J, with 6 bases between. The DNA for the CDR3 is TGTGCCTGCTGCGACTCCTACAATGAGCAGTTCTTC. It codes for CACCDSYNEQFF.

This clone was recorded a few times. The sample holds other DNA sequences that translate to the same CDR3. CDR3 nucleotides: TGTGCCAGCTCACCACGGGGGGGCCGTGTCAATGAGCAGTTCTTC. Translation gives CASSPRGGRVNEQFF. The chain uses TRBV18 and TRBJ2-1; the D gene is possibly TRBD2 (7 bases). Germline assignment: CDR1 KGHSH and CDR2 LQKENI. The CDR3 has 15 residues. The ends were cut back, 1 base at V and 6 bases at J, with 13 bases in the middle.

V gene TRBV11-1 combines with J gene TRBJ2-1, with D perhaps TRBD2 (5 bases). The germline gives CDR1 SGHAT, CDR2 FQDESV (reference sequence). The CDR3 totals 15 residues. V lost 5 bases, J lost 3 bases, and 14 bases lay in between. CDR3 sequence: CASSPREPLYNEQFF. Here the CDR3 DNA reads TGTGCCAGCAGCCCCCGGGAACCCCTCTACAATGAGCAGTTCTTC.

The chain uses TRBV7-2 and TRBJ2-3, with D perhaps TRBD2 (5 bases). The CDR3 loop spans 16 amino acids. From germline, CDR1 is SGHTA and CDR2 FQGNSA. Trimming left V 2 bases short and J 0 bases short, with 12 bases between. DNA of the CDR3: TGTGCCAGCAGCTTACGGCCCCGGACTAGCACAGATACGCAGTATTTT. Protein product: CASSLRPRTSTDTQYF.

This clone was observed a handful of times. J is TRBJ1-6 and V is TRBV27, with a weak D call TRBD1 (6 bases). Germline V gene lookup returns CDR1 MNHEY and CDR2 SMNVEV (reference sequence). The CDR3 is 15 amino acids. V was clipped by 4 bases and J by 9 bases, with 16 bases between them. CDR3 in DNA: TGTGCCAGCAGTTCGCGACAGGTCTGGGGTTCACCCCTCCACTTT. It specifies CASSSRQVWGSPLHF.